Presented here are 25 T cell receptor beta chains from one specimen sequenced in a study of cytomegalovirus exposure and HLA in healthy donors. Primers for the PCR totalled 60 Vbeta and 13 Jbeta. Produced via immunoSEQ multiplex PCR; TCRdb's table is partial and in-frame only. The data contain 90,000 to 150,000 clones, 70% to 85% of them singletons. What was sequenced was PBMCs. Receptors were obtained from a human donor in good health.

In its sample, this clone was seen a few times. The chain carries TRBV29-1 and TRBJ2-7; a possible D gene is TRBD2 (5 bases). CDR1 is SQVTM, CDR2 ANQGSEA, per germline. The CDR3 is 12 amino acids. Trimming left V 4 bases short and J 0 bases short, with 7 bases between. In DNA, the CDR3 is TGCAGCGTTGCAACTAGCTCCTACGAGCAGTACTTC. This gives the protein CSVATSSYEQYF.

The chain joins TRBV7-2 to TRBJ2-1; tentative D call: TRBD2 (5 bases). V was trimmed by 5 bases and J by 0 bases, leaving 14 bases between them. CDR1 and CDR2 (germline): SGHTA, FQGNSA. The CDR3 is made up of 16 amino acids. CDR3 sequence reads: CASSPRTSSSYNEQFF. CDR3 coding DNA: TGTGCCAGCAGCCCTAGGACTTCTAGCTCCTACAATGAGCAGTTCTTC. Together with reference TRBV7-2 and TRBJ2-1, the CDR3 gives the full variable domain: GAGVSQSPSNKVTEKGKDVELRCDPISGHTALYWYRQSLGQGLEFLIYFQGNSAPDKSGLPSDRFSAERTGGSVSTLTIQRTQQEDSAVYLCASSPRTSSSYNEQFFGPGTRLTVL.

This CDR3 reads CASSPGSEAFF. The CDR3 DNA follows: TGTGCCAGCAGTCCCGGGAGTGAAGCTTTCTTT. This chain links TRBV6-5 with TRBJ1-1; D not certain. The CDR3 covers 11 residues. Germline V gene sequence: CDR1 MNHEY, CDR2 SVGAGI. The ends were cut back, 5 bases at V and 7 bases at J, with 8 bases in the middle.

This clone showed up just a few times. V usage is TRBV21-1 and J usage is TRBJ2-7; whether TRBD2, the table's D call, matches the DNA was not checked. TRBV21-1 has pseudogene status. This CDR3 has 13 residues. The CDR3 sequence is CASRREGRNEQYF. The DNA of the CDR3 is TGTGCCAGCAGGCGGGAAGGGCGCAACGAGCAGTACTTC.

DNA of the CDR3: TGTGCCAGCGGCCGGGACAGGGGGTCCAATCAGCCCCAGCATTTT. It yields the protein CASGRDRGSNQPQHF. This chain uses TRBV6-1 with TRBJ1-5; 11 nucleotides match TRBD1. Germline CDR1 is MNHNS and CDR2 is SASEGT. V gave up 8 bases and J gave up 3 bases; unmatched junction bases: 6. The CDR3 contains 15 residues.

The chain is built from TRBV11-2 and TRBJ2-1; D perhaps matches TRBD1 (6 bases). With 5 bases removed from V and 0 bases from J, the gap between germline ends came to 8 bases. This CDR3 comprises 14 residues. Germline V gene sequence: CDR1 SGHAT, CDR2 FQNNGV. The CDR3 nucleotides are TGTGCCAGCAGCCAGGACAGCTCCTACAATGAGCAGTTCTTC. This sequence encodes CASSQDSSYNEQFF.

The V gene is TRBV19, the J gene TRBJ2-1, with 11 bases identical to TRBD2. J was trimmed by 0 bases and V by 8 bases; bases with no gene match: 6. The CDR3 totals 16 residues. Germline V gene data show CDR1 as LNHDA and CDR2 as SQIVND (reference sequence). The CDR3 reads CASRTSGSSSYNEQFF. The CDR3 DNA is TGTGCCAGTCGCACTAGCGGGAGTTCCTCCTACAATGAGCAGTTCTTC.

The V gene is TRBV28, the J gene TRBJ2-7; a possible D gene is TRBD1 (6 bases). V was shortened by 5 bases and J by 2 bases, with 13 bases between the two germline ends. The CDR3 has 14 residues. In germline, CDR1 is MDHEN, CDR2 SYDVKM. CDR3: CASSPVGAAYEQYF. The CDR3 DNA is TGTGCCAGCAGTCCGGTGGGGGCGGCCTACGAGCAGTACTTC.

This clone was detected once. The J gene is TRBJ2-5, the V gene TRBV10-3; 8 bases are a match to TRBD1. Unmatched junction bases numbered 10, after V lost 2 bases and J lost 5 bases. The CDR3 contains 16 residues. The germline gives CDR1 ENHRY, CDR2 SYGVKD. In nucleotides, the CDR3 is TGTGCCATCAGTGAGCCCGGACAGGGCGAGGGGGAGACCCAGTACTTC. This translates into CAISEPGQGEGETQYF.

V is TRBV29-1 and J is TRBJ1-2, with TRBD1 matching over 7 bases. CDR3 length: 13 residues. V was clipped by 6 bases and J by 8 bases; unmatched bases: 12. CDR1 and CDR2 from the germline V gene are SQVTM and ANQGSEA. Written as DNA, the CDR3 is TGCAGCGTCCGTAGAGGGGGCGCAAGCGGCTACACCTTC. This translates into CSVRRGGASGYTF.

With respect to this clone: The junction departs from germline at one end; a sequencing error may be responsible. The rearrangement joins TRBV7-9 to TRBJ1-3; D is unresolved. Germline V lookup: CDR1 SEHNR, CDR2 FQNEAQ (reference sequence). The CDR3 contains 16 residues. CDR3 nucleotide sequence: TGTTCCAGCAGCTTATCACAGTCTCCCTCTGGAAACACCATATATTTT. Encoded protein: CSSSLSQSPSGNTIYF.

V and J are TRBV21-1 and TRBJ2-3; TRBD2, as called in the table, went unchecked against the DNA. TRBV21-1 represents a pseudogene. This CDR3 spans 14 amino acids. The CDR3 loop is CATGPSGREDTQYF. As DNA, the CDR3 is TGTGCCACTGGGCCCAGCGGGAGAGAAGATACGCAGTATTTT.

The chain has TRBV5-1 and TRBJ2-5, with 10 bases that match TRBD1. The DNA end is a closer match to TRBJ2-7, so the J assignment may be wrong. The CDR3 loop spans 15 amino acids. The germline V gene encodes CDR1 SGHRS and CDR2 YFSETQ. The CDR3 spells CASSLGGTGDHEQYF. The CDR3 DNA is TGCGCCAGCAGCTTGGGGGGGACAGGGGACCACGAGCAGTACTTC.

This clone has a handful of counts. The chain uses TRBV27 and TRBJ1-1; possible D gene TRBD1, 5 bases. Germline CDR1 reads MNHEY; CDR2 reads SMNVEV (reference sequence). The CDR3 is 17 residues long. V was shortened by 5 bases and J by 1 base, with 20 bases between the two germline ends. The CDR3 sequence is CASSPMVGKGRNTEAFF. CDR3 bases: TGTGCCAGCAGTCCGATGGTCGGCAAGGGGCGGAACACTGAAGCTTTCTTT.

The table lists this clone with a count of one. The chain joins TRBV5-4 to TRBJ2-3; TRBD2 agrees at 8 bases. The germline gives CDR1 SGHNT, CDR2 YYREEE (reference sequence). J was trimmed by 0 bases and V by 4 bases; bases with no gene match: 4. This CDR3 contains 15 residues. CDR3 nucleotides: TGTGCCAGCAGCAAGCGGGAGTCTAGCACAGATACGCAGTATTTT. Protein: CASSKRESSTDTQYF.

This clone occurred a few times. The rearrangement uses TRBV6-9 and TRBJ2-7; 14 nucleotides agree with TRBD2. The CDR3 contains 16 residues. From germline, CDR1 is MNHGY and CDR2 SVAAGI. Germline trimming cut 0 bases from V and 4 bases from J; bases unmatched to any gene: 2. CDR3 sequence: CASSYSGTSGSYEQYF. The CDR3 DNA reads TGTGCCAGCAGTTATTCCGGGACTAGCGGGAGTTACGAGCAGTACTTC.

The chain has TRBV10-3 and TRBJ1-5, with D possibly TRBD1 on 5 matching bases. The CDR3 is 13 amino acids. The V gene's germline CDR1 is ENHRY and CDR2 SYGVKD. V was clipped by 8 bases and J by 0 bases, with 8 bases between them. The DNA of the CDR3 is TGTGCCATCTGCGGGGCTAGCAATCAGCCCCAGCATTTT. The encoded protein is CAICGASNQPQHF.

V gene TRBV27 combines with J gene TRBJ2-1, with 15 positions matching TRBD2. The length of the CDR3 is 16 residues. Per germline, CDR1 MNHEY and CDR2 SMNVEV (reference sequence). Trimming took 4 bases from V and 7 from J; bases not matched to a gene: 5. The CDR3 sequence is CASSSTGLAGGNEQFF. In DNA form, the CDR3 reads TGTGCCAGCAGTTCGACCGGACTAGCGGGAGGGAATGAGCAGTTCTTC.

This clone was recorded once. The V gene is TRBV11-2, the J gene TRBJ2-3; 8 bases map to TRBD1. CDR1 is SGHAT, CDR2 FQNNGV, per germline. V shed 3 bases and J 4 bases; nucleotides not matched to a gene: 3. CDR3 length: 14 amino acids. This chain's CDR3 is CASSFRGRPDTQYF. CDR3 coding DNA: TGTGCCAGCAGCTTCAGGGGGCGCCCAGATACGCAGTATTTT.

This clone was detected once. This chain connects TRBV30 to TRBJ1-4, with D hard to call. The V gene lost 0 bases and the J gene lost 6 bases, with 5 bases spanning the gap. Germline-derived CDR1 and CDR2 are GTSNPN and SVGIG (reference sequence). The CDR3 runs to 12 residues. CDR3 sequence reads: CAWSVGDEKLFF. The DNA for the CDR3 is TGTGCCTGGAGTGTGGGCGATGAAAAACTGTTTTTT.

This clone is medium-sized within its sample. The rearrangement links TRBV4-2 to TRBJ2-7; D ambiguous. V lost 1 base to trimming and J lost 2 bases, with 15 bases between them. CDR1 and CDR2 from the germline V gene are LGHNA and YNFKEQ. This CDR3 comprises 16 residues. In DNA, the CDR3 is TGTGCCAGCAGCCAAGTTACCAGTGACTCCACCTACGAGCAGTACTTC. Protein product: CASSQVTSDSTYEQYF.

The chain uses TRBV5-1 and TRBJ1-5; 10 nucleotides line up with TRBD1. The CDR3 covers 15 residues. The germline gives CDR1 SGHRS, CDR2 YFSETQ. V lost 4 bases, J lost 6 bases, and 7 bases stayed unmatched. In DNA, the CDR3 is TGCGCCAGCAGCCCCCGACAGGGGGCGGGTCAGCCCCAGCATTTT. It yields the protein CASSPRQGAGQPQHF. The variable domain in full, completed from reference TRBV5-1 and TRBJ1-5, reads KAGVTQTPRYLIKTRGQQVTLSCSPISGHRSVSWYQQTPGQGLQFLFEYFSETQRNKGNFPGRFSGRQFSNSRSEMNVSTLELGDSALYLCASSPRQGAGQPQHFGDGTRLSIL.

The chain links TRBV5-6 to TRBJ2-7; 8 positions match TRBD1. The CDR3 is 15 residues long. Losses at the gene ends were 5 bases for V and 2 bases for J; bases not matched to a gene: 9. Germline CDR1 SGHDT, CDR2 YYEEEE. The DNA for the CDR3 is TGTGCCAGCAGGTGGACAGGGTCCCGGGCCTACGAGCAGTACTTC. It translates to CASRWTGSRAYEQYF.

The chain combines TRBV18 with TRBJ1-6; D not resolved. Germline CDR1 reads KGHSH; CDR2 reads LQKENI. This CDR3 comprises 14 residues. V lost 2 bases and J lost 14, with 16 bases in between. CDR3 nucleotides: TGTGCCAGCTCACCAATCATCAGCGATATGGCCCTCCACTTT. Its translation is CASSPIISDMALHF. The variable domain in full, completed from reference TRBV18 and TRBJ1-6, reads NAGVMQNPRHLVRRRGQEARLRCSPMKGHSHVYWYRQLPEEGLKFMVYLQKENIIDESGMPKERFSAEFPKEGPSILRIQQVVRGDSAAYFCASSPIISDMALHFGNGTRLTVT.

This clone has only a few counts. The J gene is TRBJ2-7, the V gene TRBV28; a weak D match, TRBD1 (6 bases). The germline CDR1 and CDR2 sequences are MDHEN and SYDVKM. The CDR3 consists of 15 residues. V lost 2 bases to trimming and J lost 3 bases, with 14 bases between them. CDR3 residues: CASSLTGMLFYEQYF. Written as DNA, the CDR3 is TGTGCCAGCAGTTTAACAGGGATGCTCTTCTACGAGCAGTACTTC.